The 5 T cell receptor beta chains in this list originate from one sample, sequenced in a study of T cells in Graves' hyperthyroidism and ophthalmopathy. Authors of the study amplified TCR beta CDR3 regions from RNA transcripts. HTBI primers were used for first-round RT-PCR of the TCR CDR3. TCRdb processed the multiplex PCR reads anew with MiXCR; each CDR3 protein has one entry. The sample includes approximately 330,000 distinct CDR3 sequences, roughly an eighth seen only once; the top ten take approximately 35%. Sequencing used blood. The receptor set was obtained from a woman between 35 and 50 years old with Graves' ophthalmopathy.

This clonotype was seen at least ten times. The chain employs TRBV2 and TRBJ2-2; 7 nucleotides match TRBD2. The CDR3 spans 14 residues. Losses at the gene ends were 6 bases for V and 1 base for J; bases not matched to a gene: 2. Germline V gene lookup returns CDR1 SNHLY and CDR2 FYNNEI. DNA for the CDR3: TGTGCCAGCAGGACTAGCTGGAACACCGGGGAGCTGTTTTTT. Residues: CASRTSWNTGELFF.

This sequence joins TRBV20-1 and TRBJ1-5; D unclear. CDR3 length: 15 amino acids. Germline loops: CDR1 DFQATT, CDR2 SNEGSKA (reference sequence). V lost 6 bases and J lost 1, with 16 bases in between. CDR3 protein: CSASQFIGSNQPQHF. CDR3 in DNA: TGCAGTGCCTCGCAGTTTATAGGGAGCAATCAGCCCCAGCATTTT.

This clonotype was seen a few times. This rearrangement joins TRBV4-1 to TRBJ2-5, with a tentative D call TRBD2 (7 bases). The V gene lost 1 base and the J gene lost 4 bases, with 16 bases spanning the gap. The CDR3 has 16 residues. The germline V gene has CDR1 MGHRA and CDR2 YSYEKL. CDR3 DNA: TGCGCCAGCAGCCAAGGGGGAGGGGGGGGCGGAGAGACCCAGTACTTC. It codes for CASSQGGGGGGETQYF.

The sample holds many counts of this clonotype. CDR3 coding DNA: TGTGCCAGCAGTTCATGGACTAGCGGGAGGTACGAGCAGTACTTC. Translation: CASSSWTSGRYEQYF. The chain links TRBV27 to TRBJ2-7; TRBD2 aligns across 14 bases. Germline-derived CDR1 and CDR2 are MNHEY and SMNVEV (reference sequence). The trim removed 4 bases at V and 4 bases at J, leaving 3 bases unmatched. This CDR3 is built from 15 residues.

The chain recombines TRBV6-1 with TRBJ2-2; no firm D call. Trimming removed 8 bases at V and 4 bases at J, with 20 bases between. This CDR3 contains 16 residues. The germline V gene has CDR1 MNHNS and CDR2 SASEGT. The CDR3 sequence is CASLALGQGATGELFF. The CDR3, as DNA: TGTGCCAGCCTCGCCCTGGGTCAAGGCGCCACCGGGGAGCTGTTTTTT.